The 14 T cell receptor beta chains in this list originate from one sample, sequenced in a study of technical replicates of blood from a few donors. Method: immunoSEQ multiplex PCR; TCRdb's copy keeps in-frame clones and lacks some. This repertoire shows 60,000 to 65,000 clones, more than 75% found once; its top ten account for roughly 5.3%. Sequenced sample: PBMCs. These receptors were obtained from a human donor in good health. Some clones in this sample may be carry-over from other donors' samples.

This chain uses TRBV27 with TRBJ2-7; 9 bases line up with TRBD1. The CDR3 is 16 amino acids. After removal of 2 bases from V and 3 bases from J, the junction contained 8 bases not matched to a gene. CDR1 MNHEY and CDR2 SMNVEV come from the germline V gene (reference sequence). CDR3 in amino acids: CASSLNAGTGIYEQYF. CDR3 DNA sequence: TGTGCCAGCAGTTTAAACGCCGGGACAGGGATCTACGAGCAGTACTTC.

The rearrangement joins TRBV7-2 to TRBJ2-5, with TRBD2 matching 13 bases. V lost 5 bases, J lost 4 bases, and 10 bases stayed unmatched. The V gene's germline CDR1 is SGHTA and CDR2 FQGNSA. This CDR3 spans 17 amino acids. CDR3: CASSLRPGTSGVETQYF. In DNA form, the CDR3 reads TGTGCCAGCAGCCTTAGGCCCGGGACTAGCGGGGTAGAGACCCAGTACTTC.

V is TRBV7-2 and J is TRBJ2-7; TRBD2 matches at 10 bases. Germline V gene data show CDR1 as SGHTA and CDR2 as FQGNSA. V shed 3 bases, J shed 3 bases, and the junction held 5 bases outside the gene matches. This CDR3 region has 15 residues. The CDR3 is CASSFHSGGRYEQYF. The CDR3 DNA reads as TGTGCCAGCAGCTTCCATAGCGGGGGGCGCTACGAGCAGTACTTC.

The rearrangement joins TRBV7-2 to TRBJ2-1, with 9 bases identical to TRBD2. CDR1 and CDR2 from the germline V gene are SGHTA and FQGNSA. V was pared by 1 base and J by 3 bases, with 4 bases of the junction left unmatched. The CDR3 totals 16 residues. CDR3 in DNA: TGTGCCAGCAGCTTAGTTTCGACTAGCGGCTACAATGAGCAGTTCTTC. It yields the protein CASSLVSTSGYNEQFF. The full variable domain, with the rest looked up from reference TRBV7-2 and TRBJ2-1, is GAGVSQSPSNKVTEKGKDVELRCDPISGHTALYWYRQSLGQGLEFLIYFQGNSAPDKSGLPSDRFSAERTGGSVSTLTIQRTQQEDSAVYLCASSLVSTSGYNEQFFGPGTRLTVL.

The chain links TRBV27 to TRBJ2-7; 11 bases align to TRBD2. Germline V CDR1 and CDR2: MNHEY, SMNVEV (reference sequence). The length of the CDR3 is 15 residues. V was pared by 4 bases and J by 4 bases, with 6 bases of the junction left unmatched. The DNA of the CDR3 is TGTGCCAGCAGTTATAGCGGGGGGGGACCTTACGAGCAGTACTTC. Amino acid sequence: CASSYSGGGPYEQYF.

The J gene is TRBJ1-2, the V gene TRBV7-2; D remains unclear. Between the trimmed V and J ends, which lost 5 bases and 6 bases, there was a span of 16 bases. The CDR3 is 14 amino acids. CDR1 and CDR2 (germline): SGHTA, FQGNSA. The CDR3 DNA reads as TGTGCCAGCAGCCAAGGTTCAACTAAACATGGCTACACCTTC. This gives the protein CASSQGSTKHGYTF.

The chain combines TRBV6-1 with TRBJ2-2; D may be TRBD1 (5 bases). The V and J ends lost 3 bases and 6 bases respectively, with 8 bases between them. The CDR3 runs 13 residues. The germline CDR1 and CDR2 sequences are MNHNS and SASEGT. The CDR3 DNA reads TGTGCCAGCAGTGAGGACAATTCCGGGGAGCTGTTTTTT. It is translated as CASSEDNSGELFF.

A remark on this clone: Other DNA sequences from this sample encode an identical CDR3 as well. The chain couples TRBV5-1 to TRBJ2-1, with TRBD2 matching 7 bases. Germline CDR1 SGHRS, CDR2 YFSETQ. The V and J ends lost 0 bases and 4 bases, in that order; junction bases with no gene match: 1. CDR3 length: 14 amino acids. Written as DNA, the CDR3 is TGCGCCAGCAGCTTGGGGGGGGGTTACAATGAGCAGTTCTTC. It translates to CASSLGGGYNEQFF.

The chain employs TRBV4-3 and TRBJ1-5, with D hard to call. Germline-derived CDR1 and CDR2 are LGHNA and YSLEER. The V end lost 1 base, the J end lost 4 bases, and 5 bases lay between the germline ends. This CDR3 is 13 amino acids long. CDR3 in amino acids: CASSQVLNQPQHF. CDR3 nucleotides: TGCGCCAGCAGCCAAGTCCTGAATCAGCCCCAGCATTTT.

The chain links TRBV30 to TRBJ2-3, with D perhaps matching TRBD2 (5 bases). V gave up 5 bases and J gave up 1 base, with 16 bases separating them. The CDR3 covers 15 residues. Germline CDR1 is GTSNPN and CDR2 is SVGIG (reference sequence). In DNA form, the CDR3 reads TGTGCCTGGGGAGGAGGCGGCGTGGGCACAGATACGCAGTATTTT. Protein sequence: CAWGGGGVGTDTQYF.

This rearrangement joins TRBV18 to TRBJ2-5; TRBD2 aligns across 10 bases. CDR1 KGHSH and CDR2 LQKENI come from the germline V gene. There are 15 residues in the CDR3. The trim removed 5 bases at V and 2 bases at J, leaving 5 bases unmatched. The chain's CDR3 is CASSSGLAVQETQYF. The CDR3, as DNA: TGTGCCAGCTCATCAGGACTAGCGGTGCAAGAGACCCAGTACTTC.

The chain uses TRBV28 and TRBJ1-2, with TRBD1 as a possible D gene (5 bases). Between the trimmed V and J ends, which lost 6 bases and 4 bases, there was a span of 18 bases. Germline V gene sequence: CDR1 MDHEN, CDR2 SYDVKM. This CDR3 comprises 15 residues. Written as DNA, the CDR3 is TGTGCCAGCAGCTTAGGAGGGGCGGGCTTCTATGGCTACACCTTC. It codes for CASSLGGAGFYGYTF.

The chain employs TRBV30 and TRBJ2-7; 10 bases match TRBD1. The germline gives CDR1 GTSNPN, CDR2 SVGIG (reference sequence). CDR3 length: 15 amino acids. The V gene end was trimmed by 0 bases and the J gene end by 4 bases; junction bases not matched to a gene: 6. The CDR3 region has the DNA TGTGCCTGGAGTGTACCTAGACAGGGGGCTTACGAGCAGTACTTC. Protein: CAWSVPRQGAYEQYF.

This chain joins TRBV6-5 and TRBJ1-1, with TRBD1 as a possible D gene (6 bases). V lost 5 bases and J lost 4, with 17 bases in between. Germline V gene sequence: CDR1 MNHEY, CDR2 SVGAGI. This CDR3 is 15 amino acids long. The CDR3 loop is CASSQGGGLGTEAFF. The CDR3 DNA reads as TGTGCCAGCAGTCAAGGGGGGGGGTTGGGCACTGAAGCTTTCTTT.